A single sample gave rise to the 25 T cell receptor beta chains below, sequenced in a study of shared clonotypes between healthy human individuals. Profiling relied on immunoSEQ multiplex PCR, and the TCRdb table lists in-frame clones only, not all of them. The sample carries 2 million to 2.5 million clones, approximately 94% recorded once. Naive CD8 cells, CD45RO-negative and positively selected for CCR7, excluded terminally differentiated effector memory CD45RA+ cells. Sequenced sample: naive CD8+ T cells sorted from blood. The receptors were gathered from a man between 18 and 29 years old in good health.

The V call is TRBV30, the J call TRBJ2-3; D uncertain. Germline assignment: CDR1 GTSNPN and CDR2 SVGIG (reference sequence). The CDR3 consists of 14 residues. Deletions cut 2 bases from V and 0 bases from J, with 9 bases between. CDR3 sequence (DNA): TGTGCCTGGAGTTGGGCAGGCAGCACAGATACGCAGTATTTT. Protein product: CAWSWAGSTDTQYF.

The chain uses TRBV30 and TRBJ2-7; D may match TRBD1 or TRBD2 (5 bases each). The germline V gene encodes CDR1 GTSNPN and CDR2 SVGIG (reference sequence). The CDR3 sequence is 15 residues long. V lost 4 bases, J lost 0 bases, and 16 bases lay in between. CDR3 sequence: CAWNEGTTSSYEQYF. Written as DNA, the CDR3 is TGTGCCTGGAACGAGGGGACGACAAGCTCCTACGAGCAGTACTTC.

V gene TRBV6-9 combines with J gene TRBJ2-5; 12 bases agree with TRBD2. V lost 5 bases and J lost 2; bases outside the gene matches: 6. Germline V gene sequence: CDR1 MNHGY, CDR2 SVAAGI. This CDR3 contains 16 residues. In nucleotides, the CDR3 is TGTGCCAGCAGTCCCCCGACTAGCGGGGGACAAGAGACCCAGTACTTC. Translating it yields CASSPPTSGGQETQYF.

As to this clone: Other nucleotide sequences from this sample produce the same CDR3. The chain is built from TRBV27 and TRBJ1-5, with a possible D match to TRBD1 (5 bases). The length of the CDR3 is 13 residues. Trimming took 3 bases from V and 6 from J, leaving 9 bases between them. Germline CDR1 is MNHEY and CDR2 is SMNVEV (reference sequence). The DNA for the CDR3 is TGTGCCAGCAGTTTGGGGCTTGGTCAGCCCCAGCATTTT. It is translated as CASSLGLGQPQHF.

V and J are TRBV10-3 and TRBJ2-1, with 8 positions matching TRBD1. The CDR3 contains 16 residues. CDR1 ENHRY and CDR2 SYGVKD come from the germline V gene. V dropped 2 bases and J dropped 6; count of bases not matched to a gene: 9. In DNA, the CDR3 is TGTGCCATCAGTGAGCATAAGACAGGGGCGGGCAATGAGCAGTTCTTC. Protein sequence: CAISEHKTGAGNEQFF.

This rearrangement joins TRBV14 to TRBJ2-7; possibly TRBD1 for D (6 bases). V lost 2 bases, J lost 4 bases, and 15 bases lay in between. CDR1 is SGHDN and CDR2 is FVKESK in the germline V gene. The CDR3 has 15 amino acids. CDR3 sequence reads: CASSQTGHPWYEQYF. CDR3 nucleotides: TGTGCCAGCAGCCAAACGGGACATCCGTGGTACGAGCAGTACTTC.

The V and J genes are TRBV30 and TRBJ2-1; 7 bases are shared with TRBD1. In germline, CDR1 is GTSNPN, CDR2 SVGIG (reference sequence). V lost 3 bases and J lost 1; bases outside the gene matches: 9. There are 16 residues in the CDR3. Here the CDR3 reads CAWSARDRVSYNEQFF. In nucleotides, the CDR3 is TGTGCCTGGAGCGCCCGAGACAGGGTATCCTACAATGAGCAGTTCTTC.

The V and J genes are TRBV5-4 and TRBJ2-1; D ambiguous. The CDR3 sequence is 14 residues long. Trimming took off 0 bases at V and 3 bases at J, with 7 bases between the two ends. CDR1 is SGHNT, CDR2 YYREEE, per germline (reference sequence). CDR3 coding DNA: TGTGCCAGCAGCTTGGAAGAGAGCTACAATGAGCAGTTCTTC. Its translation: CASSLEESYNEQFF.

The genes are TRBV5-1 and TRBJ2-6; possibly TRBD1 for D (6 bases). Deletions cut 6 bases from V and 4 bases from J, with 8 bases between. The CDR3 is 13 residues long. The germline CDR1 and CDR2 sequences are SGHRS and YFSETQ. The CDR3 region has the DNA TGCGCCAGCACTGGGGGCGGGGCCAACGTCCTGACTTTC. Its translation is CASTGGGANVLTF. Full variable domain (missing parts from reference TRBV5-1 and TRBJ2-6): KAGVTQTPRYLIKTRGQQVTLSCSPISGHRSVSWYQQTPGQGLQFLFEYFSETQRNKGNFPGRFSGRQFSNSRSEMNVSTLELGDSALYLCASTGGGANVLTFGAGSRLTVL.

The CDR3 loop is CASIADPSGSYEQYF. DNA of the CDR3: TGTGCCAGCATTGCGGATCCTAGCGGGAGCTACGAGCAGTACTTC. The rearrangement joins TRBV2 to TRBJ2-7; the match to TRBD2 covers 10 bases. The CDR3 has 15 residues. Germline V gives CDR1 SNHLY, CDR2 FYNNEI. V dropped 7 bases and J dropped 3; count of bases not matched to a gene: 9.

The genes are TRBV30 and TRBJ2-2; D possibly corresponds to TRBD1 (5 bases). CDR1 is GTSNPN, CDR2 SVGIG, per germline (reference sequence). The germline V and J ends were trimmed by 8 bases and 1 base, with 11 bases remaining between them. The CDR3 totals 13 residues. This CDR3 reads CASTGENTGELFF. CDR3 sequence (DNA): TGTGCCAGTACAGGAGAGAACACCGGGGAGCTGTTTTTT.

This rearrangement joins TRBV11-2 to TRBJ2-7; D might be TRBD2 (6 bases). The germline V and J ends were trimmed by 5 bases and 12 bases, with 17 bases remaining between them. From germline, CDR1 is SGHAT and CDR2 FQNNGV. The CDR3 totals 12 residues. CDR3 loop: CASSMLARESYF. CDR3 in DNA: TGTGCCAGCAGCATGCTAGCGCGTGAGTCGTACTTC.

As DNA, the CDR3 is TGTGCCAGCAGTCGGACACCAGAGAGACTGTTTTTT. Its protein is CASSRTPERLFF. The rearrangement uses TRBV6-1 and TRBJ1-4, with D maybe TRBD1 (5 bases). V gave up 5 bases and J gave up 13 bases, with 14 bases separating them. Germline CDR1 is MNHNS and CDR2 is SASEGT. The CDR3 runs to 12 residues.

The rearrangement links TRBV5-4 to TRBJ2-5; no clear D gene. CDR3 size: 13 residues. CDR1 and CDR2 (germline): SGHNT, YYREEE (reference sequence). The V gene lost 1 base and the J gene lost 3 bases, with 7 bases spanning the gap. The CDR3 spells CASSLRLEETQYF. CDR3 coding DNA: TGTGCCAGCAGCTTGCGACTGGAAGAGACCCAGTACTTC.

The chain combines TRBV5-1 with TRBJ2-7, with D maybe TRBD2 (5 bases). Per the germline V gene, CDR1 is SGHRS and CDR2 is YFSETQ. V lost 1 base and J lost 5, with 13 bases in between. This CDR3 has 14 residues. This chain's CDR3 is CASSLREIVHEQYF. The CDR3 region has the DNA TGCGCCAGCAGCTTGAGGGAGATAGTCCACGAGCAGTACTTC.

The chain has TRBV14 and TRBJ1-3, with D hard to call. Germline V lookup: CDR1 SGHDN, CDR2 FVKESK. The V end lost 4 bases, the J end lost 4 bases, and 11 bases lay between the germline ends. The CDR3 has 14 residues. This chain's CDR3 is CASSRLVSGNTIYF. The CDR3 DNA is TGTGCCAGCAGCCGCCTTGTATCGGGAAACACCATATATTTT.

The chain combines TRBV4-3 with TRBJ1-2; D call uncertain. CDR1 LGHNA and CDR2 YSLEER come from the germline V gene. The CDR3 consists of 15 residues. The germline V and J ends were trimmed by 0 bases and 0 bases, with 8 bases remaining between them. The CDR3 DNA sequence: TGCGCCAGCAGCCAAGAGGACGCGACTAACTATGGCTACACCTTC. Protein sequence: CASSQEDATNYGYTF.

The rearrangement joins TRBV27 to TRBJ2-3, with D hard to call. Trimming took 5 bases from V and 2 from J, leaving 8 bases between them. The CDR3 covers 13 residues. CDR1 and CDR2 (germline): MNHEY, SMNVEV (reference sequence). The CDR3 loop is CASSIISTDTQYF. The CDR3 DNA sequence: TGTGCCAGCAGTATAATATCCACAGATACGCAGTATTTT.

The gene calls are TRBV7-6 and TRBJ2-7; D may match TRBD1 or TRBD2 (5 bases each). Germline CDR1 SGHVS, CDR2 FNYEAQ. V lost 4 bases, J lost 0 bases, and 10 bases lay in between. The CDR3 has 14 residues. The CDR3 loop reads CASSWDGSSYEQYF. The CDR3 DNA reads TGTGCCAGCAGCTGGGACGGCAGCTCCTACGAGCAGTACTTC. Full variable domain (rest looked up from reference TRBV7-6 and TRBJ2-7): GAGVSQSPRYKVTKRGQDVALRCDPISGHVSLYWYRQALGQGPEFLTYFNYEAQQDKSGLPNDRFSAERPEGSISTLTIQRTEQRDSAMYRCASSWDGSSYEQYFGPGTRLTVT.

The genes are TRBV29-1 and TRBJ2-5; D is tentatively TRBD1 or TRBD2 (6 bases each). Per the germline V gene, CDR1 is SQVTM and CDR2 is ANQGSEA. The ends were cut back, 6 bases at V and 7 bases at J, with 21 bases in the middle. The CDR3 is made up of 14 amino acids. Here the CDR3 reads CSVLGGDLGGTQYF. Written as DNA, the CDR3 is TGCAGCGTCCTCGGGGGCGACCTCGGTGGGACCCAGTACTTC. The full variable domain, with the rest looked up from reference TRBV29-1 and TRBJ2-5, is SAVISQKPSRDICQRGTSLTIQCQVDSQVTMMFWYRQQPGQSLTLIATANQGSEATYESGFVIDKFPISRPNLTFSTLTVSNMSPEDSSIYLCSVLGGDLGGTQYFGPGTRLLVL.

The V call is TRBV1, the J call TRBJ2-7. TRBV1 represents a pseudogene. The CDR3 runs 16 residues. As DNA, the CDR3 is TGCACCAGCAGCCAAGTCTCGCAGAGGGGCTCCTACGAGCAGTACTTC. This codes for CTSSQVSQRGSYEQYF.

J is TRBJ2-1 and V is TRBV5-4, with D maybe TRBD2 (6 bases). Trimming took off 1 base at V and 2 bases at J, with 13 bases between the two ends. Germline-derived CDR1 and CDR2 are SGHNT and YYREEE (reference sequence). CDR3 length: 16 amino acids. This CDR3 reads CASSLWGSGPYNEQFF. The CDR3 bases are TGTGCCAGCAGCTTGTGGGGTAGCGGACCCTACAATGAGCAGTTCTTC. The full variable domain, rest sourced from reference TRBV5-4 and TRBJ2-1, is ETGVTQSPTHLIKTRGQQVTLRCSSQSGHNTVSWYQQALGQGPQFIFQYYREEENGRGNFPPRFSGLQFPNYSSELNVNALELDDSALYLCASSLWGSGPYNEQFFGPGTRLTVL.

V and J are TRBV6-4 and TRBJ2-7; 7 nucleotides align to TRBD2. Per germline, CDR1 MRHNA and CDR2 SNTAGT. This CDR3 comprises 19 residues. J lost 6 bases, V lost 2 bases, and 22 bases had no gene match. The CDR3 DNA follows: TGTGCCAGCAGTGACCGGCGGGGGAGTGAGGGGCTCACGTCTGTCGAGCAGTACTTC. Protein product: CASSDRRGSEGLTSVEQYF.

The rearrangement joins TRBV15 to TRBJ2-7; D ambiguous. Germline CDR1 reads LNHNV; CDR2 reads YYDKDF (reference sequence). Trimming took off 3 bases at V and 3 bases at J, with 9 bases between the two ends. The CDR3 contains 13 residues. The CDR3 DNA follows: TGTGCCACCAGCAGTCTCTGGGGCTACGAGCAGTACTTC. Residues: CATSSLWGYEQYF.

To note about this clone: The same CDR3 arises from other DNA sequences in this sample as well. The gene calls are TRBV19 and TRBJ1-2; D gene ambiguous. Germline V lookup: CDR1 LNHDA, CDR2 SQIVND (reference sequence). The CDR3 spans 14 residues. The ends were cut back, 3 bases at V and 0 bases at J, with 8 bases in the middle. DNA for the CDR3: TGTGCCAGTAGTATTAGCGGAGCTAACTATGGCTACACCTTC. Its protein product is CASSISGANYGYTF.